This section outlines one T cell receptor (beta chain) sequence together with its context. Its antigen is as yet unknown. This CDR3 contains 14 residues. Germline V gene sequence: CDR1 SGHAT, CDR2 FQNNGV. J was trimmed by 2 bases and V by 8 bases; bases with no gene match: 6. This record comes from a study of shared clonotypes between healthy human individuals. The data were produced by immunoSEQ multiplex PCR, yet TCRdb's version contains in-frame clones alone and is incomplete. This table holds hundreds of thousands of clones, around 93% found once. Findings and limits, study-wide: Sequencing depth was a factor that was expected to affect clonotype sharing among donors.

CD8 cells classed as naive were CD45RO-negative and positively selected for CCR7, excluding terminally differentiated effector memory CD45RA+ cells. The chain uses TRBV11-2 and TRBJ2-1, with 7 positions matching TRBD2. The sample comprised naive CD8+ T cells sorted from blood. This receptor was taken from a man younger than 45 in good health. The CDR3 DNA follows: TGTGCCAGCTCGAAGAGCGGGACCTACAATGAGCAGTTCTTC. It codes for CASSKSGTYNEQFF.